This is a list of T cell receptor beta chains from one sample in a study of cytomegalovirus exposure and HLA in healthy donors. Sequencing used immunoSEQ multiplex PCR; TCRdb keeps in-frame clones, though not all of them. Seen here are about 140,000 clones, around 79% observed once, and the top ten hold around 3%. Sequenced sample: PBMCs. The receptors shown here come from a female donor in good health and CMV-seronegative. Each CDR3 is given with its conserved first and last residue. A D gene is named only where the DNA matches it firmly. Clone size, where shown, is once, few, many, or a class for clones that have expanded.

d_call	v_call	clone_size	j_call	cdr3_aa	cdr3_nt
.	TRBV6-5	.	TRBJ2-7	CASRRLEGEQYF	TGTGCCAGCAGGCGTCTTGAGGGCGAGCAGTACTTC
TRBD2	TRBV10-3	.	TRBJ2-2	CAISAAPLIAGVTGELFF	TGTGCCATCAGCGCCGCCCCTCTGATAGCGGGGGTCACCGGGGAGCTGTTTTTT
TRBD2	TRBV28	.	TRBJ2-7	CASSSGTELVGTSGVISYEQYF	TGTGCCAGCAGTTCAGGGACAGAGCTCGTTGGGACTAGCGGGGTTATCTCCTACGAGCAGTACTTC
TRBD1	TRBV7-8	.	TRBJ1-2	CASSPGQAVYGYTF	TGTGCCAGCAGCCCGGGACAGGCTGTCTATGGCTACACCTTC
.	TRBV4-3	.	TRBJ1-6	CASARQNDDNSPLHF	TGCGCCAGCGCTCGACAGAACGACGATAATTCACCCCTCCACTTT
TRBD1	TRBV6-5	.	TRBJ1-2	CASSLTGTAWEGYTF	TGTGCCAGCAGTTTAACCGGGACAGCGTGGGAAGGCTACACCTTC
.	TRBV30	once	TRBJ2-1	CAWSVQRTGYNEQFF	TGTGCCTGGAGTGTCCAGCGAACGGGCTACAATGAGCAGTTCTTC
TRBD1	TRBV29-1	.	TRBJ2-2	CSGSRDRGAGELFF	TGCAGCGGTTCCCGGGACAGGGGTGCCGGGGAGCTGTTTTTT
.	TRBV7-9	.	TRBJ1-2	CASSLMGGNYGYTF	TGTGCCAGCAGCTTAATGGGGGGTAACTATGGCTACACCTTC
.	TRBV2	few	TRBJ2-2	CASSGIQDSGELFF	TGTGCCAGCAGTGGGATACAGGATTCCGGGGAGCTGTTTTTT
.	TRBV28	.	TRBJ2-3	CASTKGDTDTQYF	TGTGCCAGCACCAAGGGGGACACAGATACGCAGTATTTT
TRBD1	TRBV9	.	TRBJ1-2	CASSVARDRVPNYGYTF	TGTGCCAGCAGCGTAGCGCGTGACAGGGTGCCTAACTATGGCTACACCTTC
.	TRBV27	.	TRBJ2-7	CASKGRTTSYEQYF	TGTGCCAGCAAAGGGAGGACAACCTCCTACGAGCAGTACTTC
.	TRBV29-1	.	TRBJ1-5	CSAQAGGDQPQHF	TGCAGCGCCCAGGCGGGGGGAGATCAGCCCCAGCATTTT
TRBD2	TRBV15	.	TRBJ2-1	CATSRGTSSYNEQFF	TGTGCCACCAGCAGAGGGACTAGCTCGTACAATGAGCAGTTCTTC
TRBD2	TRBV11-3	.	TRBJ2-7	CASSFSLAGNYEQYF	TGTGCCAGCAGCTTTTCGCTAGCGGGAAACTACGAGCAGTACTTC
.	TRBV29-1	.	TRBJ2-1	CSVDLNNEQFF	TGCAGCGTTGACTTAAACAATGAGCAGTTCTTC
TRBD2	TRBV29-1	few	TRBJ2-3	CSGAGGASDTQYF	TGCAGCGGAGCGGGGGGGGCCTCAGATACGCAGTATTTT
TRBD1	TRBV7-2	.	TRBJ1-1	CASSSTGGPEAFF	TGTGCCAGCAGCTCTACAGGGGGCCCTGAAGCTTTCTTT
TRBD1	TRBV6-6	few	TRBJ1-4	CASSSPDRGLNEKLFF	TGTGCCAGCAGTTCGCCCGACAGGGGGCTCAATGAAAAACTGTTTTTT
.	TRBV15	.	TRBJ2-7	CATSPDPGLSYEQYF	TGTGCCACCAGCCCGGACCCAGGGTTATCCTACGAGCAGTACTTC
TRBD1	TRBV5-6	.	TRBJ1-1	CASSSPATGFVGNTEAFF	TGTGCCAGCAGCTCCCCGGCGACAGGGTTTGTGGGAAACACTGAAGCTTTCTTT
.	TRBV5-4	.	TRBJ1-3	CASSLGGDSGNTIYF	TGTGCCAGCAGCTTGGGGGGGGACTCTGGAAACACCATATATTTT
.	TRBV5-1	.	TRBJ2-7	CASSPQGGQFLYEQYF	TGCGCCAGCAGCCCCCAGGGGGGACAGTTCCTCTACGAGCAGTACTTC
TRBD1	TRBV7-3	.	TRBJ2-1	CASSSYRDRSNEQFF	TGTGCCAGCAGCAGCTACCGGGACAGGAGCAATGAGCAGTTCTTC
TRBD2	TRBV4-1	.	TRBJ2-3	CASSLRTSGGTDTQYF	TGCGCCAGCAGCCTCCGGACTAGCGGGGGCACAGATACGCAGTATTTT
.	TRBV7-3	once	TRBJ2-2	CASSLRGGVDGELFF	TGTGCCAGCAGCTTAAGGGGGGGCGTTGACGGGGAGCTGTTTTTT
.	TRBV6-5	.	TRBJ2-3	CASRPGLLTDTQYF	TGTGCCAGCAGACCGGGACTCCTCACAGATACGCAGTATTTT
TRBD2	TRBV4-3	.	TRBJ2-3	CASSPRVSGSVDTQYF	TGCGCCAGCAGCCCTCGAGTTAGCGGGAGTGTAGATACGCAGTATTTT
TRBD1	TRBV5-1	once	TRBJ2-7	CASSGRDSLIYEQYF	TGCGCCAGCAGCGGCCGGGACAGTTTAATCTACGAGCAGTACTTC
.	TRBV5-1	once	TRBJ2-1	CASSLGRGGDEQFF	TGCGCCAGCAGCTTGGGGCGAGGCGGGGATGAGCAGTTCTTC
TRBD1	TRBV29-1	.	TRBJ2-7	CSVEAPIGTGSSYEQYF	TGCAGCGTTGAGGCCCCGATCGGGACAGGGAGCTCCTACGAGCAGTACTTC
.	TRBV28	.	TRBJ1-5	CAIRSGGWRQPQHF	TGTGCCATCCGCTCTGGGGGCTGGCGTCAGCCCCAGCATTTT
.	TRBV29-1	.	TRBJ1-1	CSVRRGNTEAFF	TGCAGCGTTCGTCGGGGGAATACTGAAGCTTTCTTT
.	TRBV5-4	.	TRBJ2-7	CASSLGGRAYEQYF	TGTGCCAGCAGCTTGGGCGGCAGGGCCTACGAGCAGTACTTC
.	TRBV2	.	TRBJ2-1	CASLGWGRGSYNEQFF	TGTGCCAGCCTTGGGTGGGGCAGGGGCTCCTACAATGAGCAGTTCTTC
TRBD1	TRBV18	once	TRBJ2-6	CASSPPAGGNSGANVLTF	TGTGCCAGCTCACCACCGGCAGGGGGCAACTCTGGGGCCAACGTCCTGACTTTC
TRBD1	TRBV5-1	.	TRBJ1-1	CASTRGQGREAFF	TGCGCCAGCACCCGCGGACAGGGGAGGGAAGCTTTCTTT